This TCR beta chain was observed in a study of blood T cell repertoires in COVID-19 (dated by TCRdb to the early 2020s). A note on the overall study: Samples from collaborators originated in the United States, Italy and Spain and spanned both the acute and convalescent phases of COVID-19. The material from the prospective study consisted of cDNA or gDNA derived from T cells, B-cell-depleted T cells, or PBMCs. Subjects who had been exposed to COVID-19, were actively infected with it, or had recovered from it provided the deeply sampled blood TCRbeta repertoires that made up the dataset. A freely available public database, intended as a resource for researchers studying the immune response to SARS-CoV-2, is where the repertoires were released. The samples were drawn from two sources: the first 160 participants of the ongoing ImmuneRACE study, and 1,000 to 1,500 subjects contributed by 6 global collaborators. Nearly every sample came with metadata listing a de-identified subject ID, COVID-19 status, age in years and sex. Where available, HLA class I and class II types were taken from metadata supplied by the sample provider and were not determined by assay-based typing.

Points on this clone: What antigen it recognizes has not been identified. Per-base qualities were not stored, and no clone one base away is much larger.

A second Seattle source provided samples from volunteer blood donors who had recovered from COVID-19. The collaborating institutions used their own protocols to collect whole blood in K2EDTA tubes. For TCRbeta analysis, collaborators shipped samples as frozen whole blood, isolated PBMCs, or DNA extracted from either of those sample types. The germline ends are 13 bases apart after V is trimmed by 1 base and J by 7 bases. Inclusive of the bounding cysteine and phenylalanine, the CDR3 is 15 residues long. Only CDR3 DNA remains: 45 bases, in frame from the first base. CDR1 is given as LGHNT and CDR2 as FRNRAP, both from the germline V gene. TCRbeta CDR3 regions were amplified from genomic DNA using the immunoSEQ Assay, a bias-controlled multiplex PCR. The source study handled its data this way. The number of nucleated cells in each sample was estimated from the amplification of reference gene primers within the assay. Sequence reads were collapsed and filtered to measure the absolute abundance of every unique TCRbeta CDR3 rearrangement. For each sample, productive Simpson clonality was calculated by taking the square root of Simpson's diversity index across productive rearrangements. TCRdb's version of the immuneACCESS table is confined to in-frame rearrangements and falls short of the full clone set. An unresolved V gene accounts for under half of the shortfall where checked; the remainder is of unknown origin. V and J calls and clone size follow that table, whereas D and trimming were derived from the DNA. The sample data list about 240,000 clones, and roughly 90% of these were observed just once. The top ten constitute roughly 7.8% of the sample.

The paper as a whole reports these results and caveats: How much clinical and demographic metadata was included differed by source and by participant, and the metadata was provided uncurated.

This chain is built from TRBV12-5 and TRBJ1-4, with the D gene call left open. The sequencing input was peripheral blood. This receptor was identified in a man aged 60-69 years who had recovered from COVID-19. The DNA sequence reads TGTGCTAGTGGTTTGGGACGTGGGAGTGTTGAAAAACTGTTTTTT. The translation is CASGLGRGSVEKLFF.